Below, 24 T cell receptor beta chains from the same sample are listed, as sequenced in a study of T-cell memory formation after mild COVID-19. TCRdb reprocessed the 5' RACE reads via MiXCR and lists one record per CDR3 protein. Of under 300,000 distinct CDR3 sequences in the sample, approximately 10% were seen once. Sequences were obtained from PBMCs or a T cell subset sorted from them (not recorded which). Every receptor here comes from a man between 18 and 35 years old who had mild COVID-19 (a few samples of this study predate the infection). Cell type and time point are not known.

This clonotype appeared many times. The chain employs TRBV7-9 and TRBJ2-3; D unclear. CDR3 length equals 15 residues. CDR1 is SEHNR and CDR2 is FQNEAQ in the germline V gene (reference sequence). V lost 5 bases and J lost 1, with 13 bases in between. CDR3 nucleotide sequence: TGTGCCAGCAGCCGTACACTGGGTGGCACAGATACGCAGTATTTT. Its protein product is CASSRTLGGTDTQYF.

Only a few counts were recorded for this clonotype. The chain uses TRBV20-1 and TRBJ1-5, with TRBD1 as a possible D gene (6 bases). Trimming stripped 6 bases from V and 3 bases from J, with 15 bases between. The CDR3 is 14 amino acids. Germline loops: CDR1 DFQATT, CDR2 SNEGSKA (reference sequence). In DNA form, the CDR3 reads TGCAGTGCGGCCCTGACAGGATTCAATCAGCCCCAGCATTTT. It codes for CSAALTGFNQPQHF.

The genes are TRBV29-1 and TRBJ2-6; no definite D call. This CDR3 is 14 amino acids long. The V end was cut by 3 bases, the J end by 2 bases, with 8 bases between. From germline, CDR1 is SQVTM and CDR2 ANQGSEA. This CDR3 reads CSVDVAAGANVLTF. In nucleotides, the CDR3 is TGCAGCGTTGATGTGGCGGCTGGGGCCAACGTCCTGACTTTC. Full variable domain (remainder filled in from reference TRBV29-1 and TRBJ2-6): SAVISQKPSRDICQRGTSLTIQCQVDSQVTMMFWYRQQPGQSLTLIATANQGSEATYESGFVIDKFPISRPNLTFSTLTVSNMSPEDSSIYLCSVDVAAGANVLTFGAGSRLTVL.

This clonotype was detected many times. This sequence joins TRBV6-5 and TRBJ2-5; the match to TRBD1 covers 9 bases. V lost 5 bases to trimming and J lost 2 bases; unmatched junction nucleotides: 3. CDR3 size: 14 residues. The germline gives CDR1 MNHEY, CDR2 SVGAGI. The CDR3 DNA reads as TGTGCCAGCAGTAGCGGGACAGGGCAAGAGACCCAGTACTTC. Amino acids: CASSSGTGQETQYF.

V gene TRBV25-1 combines with J gene TRBJ1-2; no definite D call. This CDR3 is built from 14 residues. V was clipped by 1 base and J by 2 bases, with 8 bases between them. From germline, CDR1 is MGHDK and CDR2 SYGVNS. CDR3 sequence (DNA): TGTGCCAGCAGTGAATCGTACGGGAACTATGGCTACACCTTC. This translates into CASSESYGNYGYTF.

Only a few counts were recorded for this clonotype. The rearrangement links TRBV28 to TRBJ2-5; 7 nucleotides agree with TRBD2. The CDR3 covers 16 residues. Germline values: CDR1 MDHEN, CDR2 SYDVKM. The ends lost 11 bases at V and 5 bases at J; junction bases unmatched: 20. The CDR3 DNA sequence: TGTGCCGCTCAACCGCGGGAGAGACTAGCATGGGAGACCCAGTACTTC. As protein: CAAQPRERLAWETQYF.

This clonotype was found a few times. The V and J genes are TRBV23-1 and TRBJ2-7, with TRBD1 matching over 8 bases. TRBV23-1 is recorded as an ORF, its role being uncertain. The J segment lost 3 bases and the V segment lost 6 bases, leaving 4 bases of the junction unmatched. The CDR3 runs to 13 residues. The CDR3 region is CASRDRGFYEQYV. DNA for the CDR3: TGCGCCAGCAGAGACAGGGGCTTCTACGAGCAGTACGTC.

The chain uses TRBV7-6 and TRBJ2-1; D gene unclear. The V gene lost 5 bases and the J gene lost 4 bases, with 21 bases spanning the gap. The CDR3 consists of 17 residues. Germline CDR1 SGHVS, CDR2 FNYEAQ. CDR3 sequence: CASSAQHLGPTYNEQFF. The DNA of the CDR3 is TGTGCCAGCAGCGCCCAGCACCTAGGGCCCACGTACAATGAGCAGTTCTTC. Combining the CDR3 with reference TRBV7-6 and TRBJ2-1 gives the whole variable domain GAGVSQSPRYKVTKRGQDVALRCDPISGHVSLYWYRQALGQGPEFLTYFNYEAQQDKSGLPNDRFSAERPEGSISTLTIQRTEQRDSAMYRCASSAQHLGPTYNEQFFGPGTRLTVL.

In its sample, this clonotype was seen a few times. The chain couples TRBV4-1 to TRBJ2-6; 7 bases map to TRBD2. From germline, CDR1 is MGHRA and CDR2 YSYEKL. Trimming removed 2 bases from V and 2 bases from J; junction bases left unmatched: 3. This CDR3 region has 16 residues. CDR3 region: CASSQREVTGANVLTF. The CDR3 nucleotides read TGCGCCAGCAGCCAACGGGAGGTAACTGGGGCCAACGTCCTGACTTTC.

This clonotype showed up many times. The chain links TRBV20-1 to TRBJ1-1, with 11 nucleotides matching TRBD1. The ends lost 3 bases at V and 3 bases at J; junction bases unmatched: 3. CDR1 is DFQATT and CDR2 is SNEGSKA in the germline V gene (reference sequence). The CDR3 is 14 residues long. CDR3 sequence reads: CSARGTGGDTEAFF. The CDR3, as DNA: TGCAGTGCTAGGGGGACAGGGGGGGACACTGAAGCTTTCTTT.

This clonotype was seen a handful of times. The rearrangement links TRBV10-3 to TRBJ1-1; 8 bases line up with TRBD1. The CDR3 runs 14 residues. J gave up 1 base and V 3 bases, and 1 base lay outside the gene matches. Germline V CDR1 and CDR2: ENHRY, SYGVKD. This CDR3 reads CAISDQGANTEAFF. CDR3 DNA: TGTGCCATCAGTGATCAGGGGGCGAACACTGAAGCTTTCTTT.

This clonotype was observed a handful of times. V and J are TRBV7-9 and TRBJ2-2; the D gene could be TRBD1 or TRBD2 (6 bases each). Per the germline V gene, CDR1 is SEHNR and CDR2 is FQNEAQ (reference sequence). Trimming pared 5 bases from V and 5 bases from J, leaving 18 bases between. The CDR3 runs 16 residues. CDR3 sequence (DNA): TGTGCCAGCAGCCCTTGGAGGGGGGCAGGAACCGGGGAGCTGTTTTTT. Protein: CASSPWRGAGTGELFF.

This clonotype appeared a few times. This sequence joins TRBV18 and TRBJ2-3; D ambiguous. V lost 3 bases to trimming and J lost 2 bases, with 12 bases between them. Germline lookup yields CDR1 KGHSH and CDR2 LQKENI. The CDR3 totals 15 residues. CDR3 nucleotides: TGTGCCAGCTCACCGACGGGCGGCAACACAGATACGCAGTATTTT. This gives the protein CASSPTGGNTDTQYF.

This clonotype has a handful of counts. The V and J genes are TRBV7-9 and TRBJ1-2; the D gene is possibly TRBD1 (5 bases). The germline V and J ends were trimmed by 5 bases and 0 bases, with 13 bases remaining between them. The length of the CDR3 is 15 residues. Germline values: CDR1 SEHNR, CDR2 FQNEAQ (reference sequence). CDR3 in DNA: TGTGCCAGCAGCGTAGGACGGGGGACTAACTATGGCTACACCTTC. Its protein product is CASSVGRGTNYGYTF.

This clonotype came up a few times. The chain recombines TRBV2 with TRBJ2-2; 7 bases align to TRBD2. Germline assignment: CDR1 SNHLY and CDR2 FYNNEI. The CDR3 extends over 14 amino acids. V trimming: 7 bases; J trimming: 4 bases; junction bases outside the gene matches: 6. The CDR3 is CASTREGTTGELFF. Here the CDR3 DNA reads TGTGCCAGCACCAGGGAGGGGACCACCGGGGAGCTGTTTTTT.

This clonotype was picked up a small number of times. This sequence joins TRBV6-1 and TRBJ2-2; D perhaps matches TRBD1 (6 bases). The V gene's germline CDR1 is MNHNS and CDR2 SASEGT. With 6 bases removed from V and 3 bases from J, the gap between germline ends came to 11 bases. This CDR3 comprises 14 residues. CDR3 amino acids: CASSGQGYTGELFF. CDR3 DNA: TGTGCCAGCAGCGGGCAGGGGTACACCGGGGAGCTGTTTTTT.

This clonotype has only a few counts. This chain uses TRBV3-1 with TRBJ2-7, with D uncertain. The CDR3 loop spans 13 amino acids. Trimming shortened V by 6 bases and J by 6 bases, and 15 bases separated the two germline ends. In germline, CDR1 is LGHDT, CDR2 YNNKEL (reference sequence). As DNA, the CDR3 is TGTGCCAGCAGAGCACGAAGTAGGAGCGAGCAGTACTTC. Its protein is CASRARSRSEQYF.

In this sample, this clonotype turned up a few times. This chain joins TRBV6-6 and TRBJ1-5, with D perhaps TRBD1 (5 bases). The J call may be incorrect, as the DNA end agrees better with TRBJ2-3. There are 14 residues in the CDR3. Germline V gene data show CDR1 as MNHNY and CDR2 as SVGAGI (reference sequence). CDR3 region: CASSYRGHNQPQYF. In DNA, the CDR3 is TGTGCCAGCAGTTACAGGGGTCACAATCAGCCCCAGTATTTT.

V usage is TRBV18 and J usage is TRBJ2-5; D remains ambiguous. Germline values: CDR1 KGHSH, CDR2 LQKENI. The CDR3 length is 15 residues. Deletions cut 2 bases from V and 2 bases from J, with 12 bases between. The chain's CDR3 is CASSPRATVQETQYF. The CDR3 coding sequence is TGTGCCAGCTCACCAAGGGCAACGGTTCAAGAGACCCAGTACTTC.

This chain connects TRBV7-2 to TRBJ1-2, with 7 positions matching TRBD1. The CDR3 extends over 15 amino acids. Per germline, CDR1 SGHTA and CDR2 FQGNSA. Trimming took 1 base from V and 2 from J; bases not matched to a gene: 4. The CDR3 sequence is CASSLGQGLNYGYTF. In DNA, the CDR3 is TGTGCCAGCAGCTTAGGACAGGGCCTCAACTATGGCTACACCTTC.

The chain uses TRBV19 and TRBJ2-1; 7 bases are a match to TRBD2. This CDR3 has 15 residues. Germline-derived CDR1 and CDR2 are LNHDA and SQIVND (reference sequence). V lost 4 bases, J lost 8 bases, and 11 bases stayed unmatched. CDR3 in amino acids: CASSTRWGGRDEQFF. CDR3 sequence (DNA): TGTGCCAGTAGTACCCGGTGGGGGGGACGCGATGAGCAGTTCTTC.

This clonotype was seen only a few times. CDR3 in amino acids: CSGVGGGRNYGYTF. CDR3 nucleotide sequence: TGCAGTGGTGTAGGAGGAGGGAGAAACTATGGCTACACCTTC. This chain connects TRBV20-1 to TRBJ1-2, with no clear D. V lost 7 bases, J lost 2 bases, and 17 bases lay in between. The germline V gene encodes CDR1 DFQATT and CDR2 SNEGSKA (reference sequence). CDR3 length: 14 amino acids.

This clonotype was seen more than once but under ten times. The V gene is TRBV9, the J gene TRBJ1-2, with 7 bases fitting TRBD1. Trimming at V came to 2 bases and at J to 4 bases, leaving 8 bases not matched to a gene. CDR1 is SGDLS, CDR2 YYNGEE, per germline. This CDR3 comprises 15 residues. CDR3 sequence (DNA): TGTGCCAGCAGCGTGACAGGGTACCCCGTCTATGGCTACACCTTC. Encoded protein: CASSVTGYPVYGYTF.

This clonotype was seen more than once but under ten times. This sequence joins TRBV5-1 and TRBJ1-5, with a possible D match to TRBD1 (5 bases). The CDR3 has 17 residues. Germline V lookup: CDR1 SGHRS, CDR2 YFSETQ. Between the trimmed V and J ends, which lost 0 bases and 5 bases, there was a span of 18 bases. The CDR3 is CASSLGVVGAQYQPQHF. DNA for the CDR3: TGCGCCAGCAGCTTGGGAGTAGTAGGGGCCCAGTATCAGCCCCAGCATTTT.